This TCR beta chain originates from a study of T cell repertoires in cytomegalovirus infection. CDR3 length: 13 amino acids. V was pared by 8 bases and J by 7 bases, with 18 bases between. In germline, CDR1 is SGHTA, CDR2 FQGNSA. This clonotype was detected many times. TCRdb re-called the reads through MiXCR, storing one row per CDR3 protein. The sample carries approximately 150,000 distinct CDR3 sequences, about 6.5% recorded once. Specimen: PBMCs. The chain links TRBV7-2 to TRBJ2-7, with TRBD2 as a possible D gene (7 bases). The clonotype was recovered from a human donor in good health (CMV status not recorded). Some clones in this sample may be carry-over from other donors' samples. CDR3 in amino acids: CASRPAGASEQYF. The CDR3 bases are TGTGCCAGCCGCCCCGCGGGGGCATCAGAGCAGTACTTC.